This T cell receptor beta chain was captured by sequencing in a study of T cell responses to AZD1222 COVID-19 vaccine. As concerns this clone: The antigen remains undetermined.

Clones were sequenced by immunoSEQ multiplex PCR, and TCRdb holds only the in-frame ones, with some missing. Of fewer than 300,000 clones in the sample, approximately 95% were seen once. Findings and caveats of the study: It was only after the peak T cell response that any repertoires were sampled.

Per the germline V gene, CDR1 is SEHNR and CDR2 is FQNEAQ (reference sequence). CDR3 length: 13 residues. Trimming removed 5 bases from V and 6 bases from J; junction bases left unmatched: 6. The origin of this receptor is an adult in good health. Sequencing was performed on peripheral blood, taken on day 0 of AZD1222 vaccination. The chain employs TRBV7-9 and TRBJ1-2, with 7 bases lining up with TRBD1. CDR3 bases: TGTGCCAGCAGCGAGACAGGGCTACATGGCTACACCTTC. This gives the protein CASSETGLHGYTF. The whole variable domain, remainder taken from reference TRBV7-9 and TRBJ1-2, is DTGVSQNPRHKITKRGQNVTFRCDPISEHNRLYWYRQTLGQGPEFLTYFQNEAQLEKSRLLSDRFSAERPKGSFSTLEIQRTEQGDSAMYLCASSETGLHGYTFGSGTRLTVV.